Listed below are T cell receptor beta chains from one sample, sequenced in a study of blood T cell repertoires in COVID-19. TCRdb keeps only in-frame clones here, not all; method: immunoSEQ multiplex PCR. This table has 160,000 or so clones, roughly four fifths appearing once. Specimen: peripheral blood. These receptors all stem from a man in his sixties with active or convalescent COVID-19. Both conserved end residues are part of each CDR3. A D gene is named only where the DNA matches it firmly. Clone size, where shown, is once, few, many, or a class for clones that have expanded.

.	TRBD2	TRBJ2-7	TRBV29-1	TGCAGCGTTACTGGACTAGCGCCCAACTACGAGCAGTACTTC	CSVTGLAPNYEQYF
.	TRBD1	TRBJ2-5	TRBV5-1	TGCGCCAGCAGCTGGACAGGGCAAGAGACCCAGTACTTC	CASSWTGQETQYF
.	TRBD1	TRBJ2-7	TRBV19	TGTGCCAGTAGTCCCATGACAGGGAGCCACGAGCAGTACTTC	CASSPMTGSHEQYF
many	.	TRBJ2-3	TRBV19	TGTGCCAGTACCCCGGAGCGGGCAGGGTTAAGCCTTGATACGCAGTATTTT	CASTPERAGLSLDTQYF
.	.	TRBJ1-3	TRBV5-4	TGTGCCAGCAGCGGTCCGGGATCTGGAAACACCATATATTTT	CASSGPGSGNTIYF
.	TRBD1	TRBJ1-4	TRBV28	TGTGCCAGCAGTTCCCAGGGGGCGAGTGGTGAAAAACTGTTTTTT	CASSSQGASGEKLFF
.	.	TRBJ1-2	TRBV7-2	TGTGCCAGCAGCTTAGCGGTCAGGAACTATGGCTACACCTTC	CASSLAVRNYGYTF
few	TRBD2	TRBJ2-1	TRBV19	TGTGCCAGTAGTAGTGGACCCAGCGGGGGGTACACTCTCTACAATGAGCAGTTCTTC	CASSSGPSGGYTLYNEQFF
.	TRBD2	TRBJ2-1	TRBV9	TGTGCCAGCAGCACCCGAGGGGGGACTAGAGGCAATGAGCAGTTCTTC	CASSTRGGTRGNEQFF
.	.	TRBJ1-1	TRBV5-1	TGCGCCAGCAGCTTGGCACCCAACTTGCAGGGCTGGTCTGAAGCTTTCTTT	CASSLAPNLQGWSEAFF
once	TRBD1	TRBJ2-7	TRBV28	TGTGCCAGCAGTTTAGGACAGGATCGGGGGCAGTACTTC	CASSLGQDRGQYF
.	.	TRBJ2-3	TRBV7-3	TGTGCCAGCAGCTTAAGTGCAGGAGATACGCAGTATTTT	CASSLSAGDTQYF
.	TRBD2	TRBJ2-1	TRBV24-1	TGTGCCACCAGTGATGGCCTGGGGCTAGCGGGGACAAGGAACTACAATGAGCAGTTCTTC	CATSDGLGLAGTRNYNEQFF
.	.	TRBJ1-5	TRBV19	TGTGCCAGTAGTCCGGTCGTGACAGGACCCAATCAGCCCCAGCATTTT	CASSPVVTGPNQPQHF
.	TRBD2	TRBJ2-1	TRBV24-1	TGTGCCACCAGTGATGCAGGGACTAGCGGGGCATACAATGAGCAGTTCTTC	CATSDAGTSGAYNEQFF
.	.	TRBJ2-2	TRBV19	TGTGCCAGTAGTATAGAAGTGTCGCGATTCGGGAACACCGGGGAGCTGTTTTTT	CASSIEVSRFGNTGELFF
once	TRBD2	TRBJ2-7	TRBV2	TGTGCCAGCAGACTTAGCGGGAGCAGTGAGCAGTACTTC	CASRLSGSSEQYF
.	.	TRBJ2-7	TRBV13	TGTGCCAGCAGCTTGAACAGGGATTACGAGCAGTACTTC	CASSLNRDYEQYF
.	TRBD2	TRBJ2-1	TRBV5-1	TGCGCCAGCAGCTTGGCCGGTTCTAGCGGGGGGGCCTTCCACAATGAGCAGTTCTTC	CASSLAGSSGGAFHNEQFF
.	.	TRBJ1-2	TRBV6-6	TGTGCCAGCAGTTACTCGCAGGAGGGTATGGGTGGCTACACCTTC	CASSYSQEGMGGYTF
.	TRBD2	TRBJ2-7	TRBV14	TGTGCCAGCAGCCAGCGGGAGGGCTACGAGCAGTACTTC	CASSQREGYEQYF
.	TRBD1	TRBJ1-2	TRBV7-2	TGTGCCAGCAGCTTAGAGCTGAGAGGGGGCTCTGGCTACACCTTC	CASSLELRGGSGYTF
.	.	TRBJ2-1	TRBV7-9	TGTGCCAGCAGCTTAGAACCAGCGGCCGACAATGAGCAGTTCTTC	CASSLEPAADNEQFF
.	.	TRBJ1-1	TRBV10-3	TGTGCCATCAGTAACGGTCTCACTGAAGCTTTCTTT	CAISNGLTEAFF
.	TRBD2	TRBJ2-3	TRBV6-5	TGTGCCAGCAGTTACACTAGCGGGAGTGCAGATACGCAGTATTTT	CASSYTSGSADTQYF
.	.	TRBJ1-1	TRBV6-6	TGTGCCAGCAGTGGCAGGGGAGGGACTGAAGCTTTCTTT	CASSGRGGTEAFF
.	.	TRBJ2-3	TRBV6-2/TRBV6-3	TGTGCCAGCAGTCCGATAGATATCACAGATACGCAGTATTTT	CASSPIDITDTQYF
once	.	TRBJ1-2	TRBV6-6	TGTGCCAGCAGCCCCGTTGCAGGGGCCTATGGCTACACCTTC	CASSPVAGAYGYTF
.	.	TRBJ2-6	TRBV3-1/TRBV3-2	TGTGCCAGCAGCCAAGCTGGAGGGGCTGGGGCCAACGTCCTGACTTTC	CASSQAGGAGANVLTF
.	TRBD1	TRBJ1-6	TRBV11-2	TGTGCCAGCAGCTTGAGCACAGGGGATTCACCCCTCCACTTT	CASSLSTGDSPLHF
.	TRBD2	TRBJ2-3	TRBV18	TGTGCCAGCTCACCGAGGACTAGCGGGAACACAGATACGCAGTATTTT	CASSPRTSGNTDTQYF
.	.	TRBJ2-1	TRBV3-1/TRBV3-2	TGTGCCAGCAGCCAAATGGCGGTAGACGTCAATGAGCAGTTCTTC	CASSQMAVDVNEQFF
.	TRBD1	TRBJ2-7	TRBV29-1	TGCAGCGTTGGGGGCGGGGACAGGGTTTCTACCGAGCAGTACTTC	CSVGGGDRVSTEQYF
.	.	TRBJ1-1	TRBV7-8	TGTGCCAGCAAGGGCCGGACAGAAACTGAAGCTTTCTTT	CASKGRTETEAFF
.	TRBD2	TRBJ2-5	TRBV15	TGTGCCACCAGCAGAGATAATAAGGAGGCTAGCGGGGGGGCAGGAAAGACCCAGTACTTC	CATSRDNKEASGGAGKTQYF
once	TRBD2	TRBJ2-7	TRBV3-1/TRBV3-2	TGTGCCAGCAGCCCGGGACTAGCGGGAGGGAAGAGCTCCTACGAGCAGTACTTC	CASSPGLAGGKSSYEQYF
.	.	TRBJ1-4	TRBV5-4	TGTGCCAGCAGCTTGGCAGGGTCGGGTAATGAAAAACTGTTTTTT	CASSLAGSGNEKLFF
.	.	TRBJ2-3	TRBV18	TGTGCCAGCTCACCAAGAGAGAAGAGCACAGATACGCAGTATTTT	CASSPREKSTDTQYF
.	.	TRBJ1-5	TRBV6-5	TGTGCCAGCAGTACGCTGACAGAAGGCAATCAGCCCCAGCATTTT	CASSTLTEGNQPQHF
.	TRBD2	TRBJ2-2	TRBV3-1/TRBV3-2	TGTGCCAGCAGCCAAGATGGTCAGACTAGCGGTACCGGGGAGCTGTTTTTT	CASSQDGQTSGTGELFF
.	.	TRBJ1-2	TRBV28	TGTGCCAGCACCCGGGCAGGGGCTTTGGAAGGCTACACCTTC	CASTRAGALEGYTF
.	TRBD2	TRBJ2-3	TRBV5-1	TGCGCCAGCAGCCGAGGGACTAGCCCTAACCAAGATACGCAGTATTTT	CASSRGTSPNQDTQYF
.	TRBD2	TRBJ2-3	TRBV29-1	TGCAGCGTAATAGGGACAGGGACTAGCGGGAGTTTTTCAGATACGCAGTATTTT	CSVIGTGTSGSFSDTQYF
once	.	TRBJ1-4	TRBV9	TGTGCCAGCAGCGTAGGTCAGGGGACTAATGAAAAACTGTTTTTT	CASSVGQGTNEKLFF
few	.	TRBJ2-7	TRBV28	TGTGCCACGGGATCTATCGGTCCAGGAGGCAACTTC	CATGSIGPGGNF
few	.	TRBJ1-1	TRBV5-5	TGTGCCAGCAGCTTTAGACAGGCGACTGAAGCTTTCTTT	CASSFRQATEAFF
few	.	TRBJ1-5	TRBV18	TGTGCCAGCTCCACGGGGGGTAATCAGCCCCAGCATTTT	CASSTGGNQPQHF
.	.	TRBJ2-7	TRBV20-1	TGCAGTGCTAGTGGGCGGGGTAGCTCCTACGAGCAGTACTTC	CSASGRGSSYEQYF
.	TRBD1	TRBJ2-7	TRBV6-5	TGTGCCAGCAGTTATAACAGGGGGGCCACCGAGCAGTACTTC	CASSYNRGATEQYF
once	TRBD1	TRBJ2-7	TRBV6-4	TGTGCCAGCAGTCGGGACAGCCTCTACGAGCAGTACTTC	CASSRDSLYEQYF
.	.	TRBJ1-4	TRBV6-5	TGTGCCAGCAGCGCCCCGGGGAGGGAAAATGAAAAACTGTTTTTT	CASSAPGRENEKLFF
.	.	TRBJ2-5	TRBV5-4	TGTGCCAGCAGCTTATCTCGGGGTGGGGACCAAGAGACCCAGTACTTC	CASSLSRGGDQETQYF
.	.	TRBJ2-1	TRBV7-9	TGTGCCAGCTTGCCTGCCGGGGGCTACAATGAGCAGTTCTTC	CASLPAGGYNEQFF
.	TRBD2	TRBJ2-3	TRBV11-2	TGTGCCAGCAGCCCACGGCGCGGGGGGACAGATACGCAGTATTTT	CASSPRRGGTDTQYF